This paragraph covers one TCR beta chain sequence. The repertoire was sequenced with immunoSEQ multiplex PCR; TCRdb's copy has only in-frame clones and lacks some. Of roughly 70,000 clones detected, under 98% appear once; the ten largest clones hold roughly 0.25%. Germline-derived CDR1 and CDR2 are SGHNT and YYREEE (reference sequence). V shed 0 bases and J shed 4 bases, with 14 bases lying between them. The CDR3 loop spans 16 amino acids. The data were obtained in a study of technical replicates of blood from a few donors. The sample taken for sequencing was T cells isolated from PBMCs. The source is a human donor in good health. The chain has TRBV5-4 and TRBJ2-1, with a tentative D call TRBD2 (6 bases). The CDR3 loop is CASSLGGGGGYNEQFF. The CDR3 coding sequence is TGTGCCAGCAGCTTGGGTGGGGGAGGAGGGTACAATGAGCAGTTCTTC.